Sequencing of this T cell receptor (beta chain) was carried out in a study of blood T cell repertoires in COVID-19. Study details: Collection of acute and convalescent COVID-19 samples took place in the United States, Italy and Spain. In each case, the material was cDNA or gDNA derived from T cells, B-cell-depleted T cells, or PBMCs.

Per the original methods: Reference gene primers were amplified, and this amplification served to estimate nucleated cell counts. Produced via immunoSEQ multiplex PCR; TCRdb's table is partial and in-frame only. V, J and clone size are those of that table, while D and trimming were read from the DNA. The sample contains under 200,000 clones, 85% of which appear only once. The V gene's germline CDR1 is LNHDA and CDR2 SQIVND (reference sequence). CDR3 length: 15 residues. The trim removed 7 bases at V and 7 bases at J, leaving 7 bases unmatched. Seattle participants joined during active infection and were tracked over time.

The rearrangement joins TRBV19 to TRBJ2-1, with 13 bases aligning to TRBD2. Sequencing was carried out using peripheral blood. The clonotype was recovered from an elderly woman with COVID-19, enrolled during active disease. The CDR3 nucleotides are TGTGCCAGTACCAAGAGGACTAGCGGGGGAAATGAGCAGTTCTTC. As protein: CASTKRTSGGNEQFF.